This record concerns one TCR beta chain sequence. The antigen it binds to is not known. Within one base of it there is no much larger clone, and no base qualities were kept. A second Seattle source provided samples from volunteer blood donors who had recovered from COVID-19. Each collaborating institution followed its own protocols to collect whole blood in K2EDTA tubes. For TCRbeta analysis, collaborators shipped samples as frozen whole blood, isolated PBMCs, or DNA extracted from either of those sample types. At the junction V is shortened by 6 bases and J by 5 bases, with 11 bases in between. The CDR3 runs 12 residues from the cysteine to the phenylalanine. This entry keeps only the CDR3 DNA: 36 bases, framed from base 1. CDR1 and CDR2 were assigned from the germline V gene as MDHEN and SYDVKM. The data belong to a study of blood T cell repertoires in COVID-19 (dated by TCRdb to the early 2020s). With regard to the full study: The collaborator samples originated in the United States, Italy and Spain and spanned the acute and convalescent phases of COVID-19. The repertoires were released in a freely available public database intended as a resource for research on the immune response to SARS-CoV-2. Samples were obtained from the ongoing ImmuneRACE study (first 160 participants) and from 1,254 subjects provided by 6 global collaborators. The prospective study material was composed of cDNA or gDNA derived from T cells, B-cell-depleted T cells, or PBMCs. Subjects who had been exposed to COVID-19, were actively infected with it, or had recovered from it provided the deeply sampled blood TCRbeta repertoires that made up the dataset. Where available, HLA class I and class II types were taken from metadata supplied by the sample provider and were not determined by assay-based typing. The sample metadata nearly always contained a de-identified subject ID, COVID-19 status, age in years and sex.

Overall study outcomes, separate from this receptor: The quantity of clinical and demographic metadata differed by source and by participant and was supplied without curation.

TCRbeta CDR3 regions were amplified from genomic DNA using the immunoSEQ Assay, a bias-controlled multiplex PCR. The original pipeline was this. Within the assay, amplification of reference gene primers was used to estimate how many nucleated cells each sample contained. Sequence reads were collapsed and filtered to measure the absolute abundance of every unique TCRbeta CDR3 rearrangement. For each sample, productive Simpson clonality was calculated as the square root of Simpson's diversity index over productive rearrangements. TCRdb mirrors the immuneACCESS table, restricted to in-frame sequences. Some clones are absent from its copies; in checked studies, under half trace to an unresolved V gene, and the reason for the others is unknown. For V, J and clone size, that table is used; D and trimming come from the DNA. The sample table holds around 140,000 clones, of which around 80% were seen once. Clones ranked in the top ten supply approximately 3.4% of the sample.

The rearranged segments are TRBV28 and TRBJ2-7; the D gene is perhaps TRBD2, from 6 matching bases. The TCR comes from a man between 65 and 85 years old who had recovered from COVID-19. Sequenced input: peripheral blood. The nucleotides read TGTGCCAGCAGGGGGGGATCGGACGAGCAGTACTTC. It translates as CASRGGSDEQYF.